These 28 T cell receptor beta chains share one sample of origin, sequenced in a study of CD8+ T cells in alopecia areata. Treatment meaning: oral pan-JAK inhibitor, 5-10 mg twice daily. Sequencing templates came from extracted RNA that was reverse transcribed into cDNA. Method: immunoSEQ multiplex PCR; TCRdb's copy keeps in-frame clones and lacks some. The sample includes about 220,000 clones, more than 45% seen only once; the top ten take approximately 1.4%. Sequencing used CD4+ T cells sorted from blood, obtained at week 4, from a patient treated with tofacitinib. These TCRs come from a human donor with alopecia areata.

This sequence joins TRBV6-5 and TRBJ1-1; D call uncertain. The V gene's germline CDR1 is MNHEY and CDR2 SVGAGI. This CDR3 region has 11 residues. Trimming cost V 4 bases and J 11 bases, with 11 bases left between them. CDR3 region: CASSSPIGAFF. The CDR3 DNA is TGTGCCAGCAGTTCCCCAATCGGCGCTTTCTTT.

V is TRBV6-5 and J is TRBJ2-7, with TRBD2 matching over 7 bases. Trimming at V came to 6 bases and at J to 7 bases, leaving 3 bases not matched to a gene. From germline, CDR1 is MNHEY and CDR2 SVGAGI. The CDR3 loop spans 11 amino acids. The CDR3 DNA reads TGTGCCAGCAGCCCCGGGAGGGAGCAGTACTTC. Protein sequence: CASSPGREQYF.

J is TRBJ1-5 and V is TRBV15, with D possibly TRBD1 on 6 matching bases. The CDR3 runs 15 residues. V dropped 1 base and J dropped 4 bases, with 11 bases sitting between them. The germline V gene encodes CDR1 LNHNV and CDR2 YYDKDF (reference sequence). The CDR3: CATSRGLGGNQPQHF. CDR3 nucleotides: TGTGCCACCAGCAGAGGTCTAGGGGGGAATCAGCCCCAGCATTTT.

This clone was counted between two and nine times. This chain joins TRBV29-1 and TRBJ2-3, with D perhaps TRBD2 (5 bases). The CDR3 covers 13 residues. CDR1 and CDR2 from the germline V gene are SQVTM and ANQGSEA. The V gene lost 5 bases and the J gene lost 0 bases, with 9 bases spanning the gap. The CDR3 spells CSVTTISTDTQYF. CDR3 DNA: TGCAGCGTTACGACTATAAGCACAGATACGCAGTATTTT.

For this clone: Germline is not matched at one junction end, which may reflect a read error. This chain's CDR3 is CSVDGDRVNRLF. The CDR3 region has the DNA TGCAGCGTTGACGGGGACCGGGTGAACAGGCTCTTC. V and J are TRBV29-1 and TRBJ2-1; D is tentatively TRBD1 or TRBD2 (5 bases each). Germline CDR1 SQVTM, CDR2 ANQGSEA. This CDR3 has 12 amino acids.

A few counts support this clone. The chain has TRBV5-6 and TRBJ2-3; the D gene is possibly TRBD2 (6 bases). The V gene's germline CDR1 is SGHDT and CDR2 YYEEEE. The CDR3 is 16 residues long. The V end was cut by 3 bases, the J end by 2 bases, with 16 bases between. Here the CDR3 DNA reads TGTGCCAGCAGCTACGCCGGGCGGGGTTTCACAGATACGCAGTATTTT. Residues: CASSYAGRGFTDTQYF.

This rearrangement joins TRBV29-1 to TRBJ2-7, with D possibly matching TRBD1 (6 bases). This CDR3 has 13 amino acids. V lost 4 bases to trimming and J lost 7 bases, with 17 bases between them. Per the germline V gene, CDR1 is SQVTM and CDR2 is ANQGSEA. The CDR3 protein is CSVAVAQGLEQYF. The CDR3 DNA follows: TGCAGCGTTGCAGTTGCGCAGGGGCTTGAGCAGTACTTC.

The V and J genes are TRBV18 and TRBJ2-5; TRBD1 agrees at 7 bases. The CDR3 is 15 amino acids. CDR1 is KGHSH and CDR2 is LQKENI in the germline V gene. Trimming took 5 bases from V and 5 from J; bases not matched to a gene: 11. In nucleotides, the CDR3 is TGTGCCAGCTCATCTGACAGGGCGGATGGGGAGACCCAGTACTTC. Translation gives CASSSDRADGETQYF.

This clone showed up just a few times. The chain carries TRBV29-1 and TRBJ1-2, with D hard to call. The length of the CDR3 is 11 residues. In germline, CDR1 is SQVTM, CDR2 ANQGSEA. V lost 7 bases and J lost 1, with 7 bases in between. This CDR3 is CSAASNYGYTF. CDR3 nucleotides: TGCAGCGCCGCGAGTAACTATGGCTACACCTTC.

The CDR3 here is CASTRDSGSGANVLTF. CDR3 nucleotides: TGTGCCAGCACCCGGGACAGTGGCTCTGGGGCCAACGTCCTGACTTTC. V gene TRBV7-2 combines with J gene TRBJ2-6, with 7 nucleotides matching TRBD1. The CDR3 loop spans 16 amino acids. V was pared by 7 bases and J by 0 bases, with 6 bases of the junction left unmatched. The V gene's germline CDR1 is SGHTA and CDR2 FQGNSA.

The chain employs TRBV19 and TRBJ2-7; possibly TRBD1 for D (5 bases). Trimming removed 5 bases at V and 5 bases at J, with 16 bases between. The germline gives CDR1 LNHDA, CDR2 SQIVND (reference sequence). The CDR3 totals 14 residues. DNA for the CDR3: TGTGCCAGTAGTCCGTGGAACGGACAAAACGAGCAGTACTTC. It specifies CASSPWNGQNEQYF.

The CDR3 loop is CASSATGPTDTQYF. In nucleotides, the CDR3 is TGTGCCAGCAGCGCGACAGGACCCACAGATACGCAGTATTTT. The J gene is TRBJ2-3, the V gene TRBV9, with a possible D match to TRBD1 (6 bases). Deletions cut 3 bases from V and 2 bases from J, with 10 bases between. Germline V lookup: CDR1 SGDLS, CDR2 YYNGEE. The CDR3 covers 14 residues.

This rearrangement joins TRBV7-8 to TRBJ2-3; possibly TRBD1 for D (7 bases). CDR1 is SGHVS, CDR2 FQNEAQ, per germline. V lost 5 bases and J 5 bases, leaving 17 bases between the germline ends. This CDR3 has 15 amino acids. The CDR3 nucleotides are TGTGCCAGCAGCCCCAGGAGACAGGGAGGAGATACGCAGTATTTT. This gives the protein CASSPRRQGGDTQYF.

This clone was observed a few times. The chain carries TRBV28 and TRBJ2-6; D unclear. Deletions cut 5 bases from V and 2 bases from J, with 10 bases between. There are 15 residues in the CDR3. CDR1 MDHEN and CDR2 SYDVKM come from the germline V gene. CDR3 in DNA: TGTGCCAGCAGTCCACAGAAGGCTGGGGCCAACGTCCTGACTTTC. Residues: CASSPQKAGANVLTF.

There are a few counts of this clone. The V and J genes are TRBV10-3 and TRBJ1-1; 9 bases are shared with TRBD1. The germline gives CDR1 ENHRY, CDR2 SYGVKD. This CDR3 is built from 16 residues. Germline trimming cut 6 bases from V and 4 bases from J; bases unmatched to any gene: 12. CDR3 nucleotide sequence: TGTGCCATCAGAAGTAGAGCACAGGGGGCAGTCACTGAAGCTTTCTTT. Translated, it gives CAIRSRAQGAVTEAFF.

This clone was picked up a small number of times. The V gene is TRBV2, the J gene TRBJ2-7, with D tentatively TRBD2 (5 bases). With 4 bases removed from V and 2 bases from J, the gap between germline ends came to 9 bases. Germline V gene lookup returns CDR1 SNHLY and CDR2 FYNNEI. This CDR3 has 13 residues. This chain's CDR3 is CASSAVGAYEQYF. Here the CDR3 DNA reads TGTGCCAGCAGTGCTGTCGGGGCCTACGAGCAGTACTTC. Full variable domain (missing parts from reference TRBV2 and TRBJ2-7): EPEVTQTPSHQVTQMGQEVILRCVPISNHLYFYWYRQILGQKVEFLVSFYNNEISEKSEIFDDQFSVERPDGSNFTLKIRSTKLEDSAMYFCASSAVGAYEQYFGPGTRLTVT.

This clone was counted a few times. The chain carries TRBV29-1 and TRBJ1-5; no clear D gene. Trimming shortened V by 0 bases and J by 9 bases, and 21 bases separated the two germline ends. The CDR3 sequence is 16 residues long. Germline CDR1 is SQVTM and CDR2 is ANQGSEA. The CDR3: CSVEDFTNSALRPQHF. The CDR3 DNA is TGCAGCGTTGAAGATTTTACCAACAGTGCGCTTCGGCCCCAGCATTTT.

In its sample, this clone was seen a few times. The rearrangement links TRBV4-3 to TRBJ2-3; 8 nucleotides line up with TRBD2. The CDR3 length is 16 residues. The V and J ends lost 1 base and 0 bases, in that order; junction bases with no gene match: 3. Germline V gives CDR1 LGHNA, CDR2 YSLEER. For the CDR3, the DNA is TGCGCCAGCAGCCAAGTAGCGGGATTTAGCACAGATACGCAGTATTTT. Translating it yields CASSQVAGFSTDTQYF.

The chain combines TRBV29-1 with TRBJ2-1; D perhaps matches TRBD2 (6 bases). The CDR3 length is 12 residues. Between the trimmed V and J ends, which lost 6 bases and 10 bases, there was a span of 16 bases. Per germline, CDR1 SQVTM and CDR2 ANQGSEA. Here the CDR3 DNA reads TGCAGCGTCGCTCGGACTATCCGAGAGCAGTTCTTC. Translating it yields CSVARTIREQFF.

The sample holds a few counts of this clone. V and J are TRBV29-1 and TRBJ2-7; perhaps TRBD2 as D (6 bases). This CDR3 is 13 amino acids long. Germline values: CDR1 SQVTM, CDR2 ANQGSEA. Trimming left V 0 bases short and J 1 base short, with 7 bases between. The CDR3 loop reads CSVEDRGSYEQYF. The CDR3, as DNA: TGCAGCGTTGAAGATCGGGGGTCCTACGAGCAGTACTTC.

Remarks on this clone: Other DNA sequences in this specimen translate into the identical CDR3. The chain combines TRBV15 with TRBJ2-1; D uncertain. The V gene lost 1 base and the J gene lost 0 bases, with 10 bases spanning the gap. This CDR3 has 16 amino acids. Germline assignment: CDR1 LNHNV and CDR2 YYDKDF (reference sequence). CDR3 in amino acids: CATSRGGVSSYNEQFF. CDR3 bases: TGTGCCACCAGCAGAGGAGGAGTTAGCTCCTACAATGAGCAGTTCTTC.

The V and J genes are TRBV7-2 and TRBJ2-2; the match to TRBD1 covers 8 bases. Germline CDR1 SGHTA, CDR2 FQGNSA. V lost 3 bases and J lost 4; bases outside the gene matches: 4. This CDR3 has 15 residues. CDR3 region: CASSLQGAGTGELFF. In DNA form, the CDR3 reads TGTGCCAGCAGCTTGCAGGGGGCGGGCACCGGGGAGCTGTTTTTT.

CDR3 region: CASSPRTDTNEQFF. CDR3 nucleotides: TGTGCCAGCTCACCGCGGACGGATACCAATGAGCAGTTCTTC. This chain joins TRBV18 and TRBJ2-1; D unclear. The CDR3 length is 14 residues. Germline-derived CDR1 and CDR2 are KGHSH and LQKENI. Trimming pared 3 bases from V and 6 bases from J, leaving 12 bases between.

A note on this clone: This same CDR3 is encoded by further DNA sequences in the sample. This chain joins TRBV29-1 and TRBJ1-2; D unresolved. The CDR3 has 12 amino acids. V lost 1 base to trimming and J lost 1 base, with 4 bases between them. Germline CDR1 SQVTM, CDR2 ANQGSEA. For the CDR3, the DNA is TGCAGCGTTGAAGCGGTTAACTATGGCTACACCTTC. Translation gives CSVEAVNYGYTF. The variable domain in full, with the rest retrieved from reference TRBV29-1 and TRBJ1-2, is SAVISQKPSRDICQRGTSLTIQCQVDSQVTMMFWYRQQPGQSLTLIATANQGSEATYESGFVIDKFPISRPNLTFSTLTVSNMSPEDSSIYLCSVEAVNYGYTFGSGTRLTVV.

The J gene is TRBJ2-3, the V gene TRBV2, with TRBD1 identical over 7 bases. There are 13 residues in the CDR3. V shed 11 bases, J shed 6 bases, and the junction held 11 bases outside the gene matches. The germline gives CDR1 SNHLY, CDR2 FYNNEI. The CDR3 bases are TGTGCCGGACAGGACATTAATTTGGATACGCAGTATTTT. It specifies CAGQDINLDTQYF. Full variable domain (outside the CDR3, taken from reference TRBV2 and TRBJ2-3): EPEVTQTPSHQVTQMGQEVILRCVPISNHLYFYWYRQILGQKVEFLVSFYNNEISEKSEIFDDQFSVERPDGSNFTLKIRSTKLEDSAMYFCAGQDINLDTQYFGPGTRLTVL.

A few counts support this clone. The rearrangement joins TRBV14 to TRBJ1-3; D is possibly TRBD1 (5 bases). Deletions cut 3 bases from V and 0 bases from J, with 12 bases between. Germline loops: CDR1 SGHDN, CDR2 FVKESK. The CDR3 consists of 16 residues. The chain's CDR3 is CASSHRVALSGNTIYF. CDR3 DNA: TGTGCCAGCAGCCACAGGGTCGCCCTCTCTGGAAACACCATATATTTT.

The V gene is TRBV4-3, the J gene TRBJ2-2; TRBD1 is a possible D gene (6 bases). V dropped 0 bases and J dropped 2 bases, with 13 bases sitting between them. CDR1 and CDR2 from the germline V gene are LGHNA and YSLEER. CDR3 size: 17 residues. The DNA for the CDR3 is TGCGCCAGCAGCCAAGATGGGACAAGTCCTAACACCGGGGAGCTGTTTTTT. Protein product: CASSQDGTSPNTGELFF.

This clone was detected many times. The CDR3: CASSPELGNSPLHF. CDR3 sequence (DNA): TGTGCCAGCAGCCCCGAATTGGGTAATTCACCCCTCCACTTT. The chain combines TRBV7-9 with TRBJ1-6, with D uncertain. The CDR3 is made up of 14 amino acids. V was pared by 5 bases and J by 6 bases, with 11 bases between. Germline V gives CDR1 SEHNR, CDR2 FQNEAQ (reference sequence).